Listed below are T cell receptor beta chains from one sample, sequenced in a study of response to subunit inactivated influenza vaccine. TCRdb reprocessed the RT-PCR reads with MiXCR, giving one entry per CDR3 protein. The sample contains some 500,000 distinct CDR3 sequences, about 25% of which appear only once. The material was CD4+ T cells sorted from PBMCs, obtained more than 4 days after vaccination. The receptors were sampled from a man aged 45-65 years who received an inactivated influenza vaccine. Each CDR3 is given with its conserved first and last residue. Size tells how often a clone was seen (once, few, many) or the class of an expanded clone, and some rows leave it out.

abundance	v_gene	j_gene	CDR3aa
-	TRBV19	TRBJ2-1	CASTNRPRDEQFF
many	TRBV5-1	TRBJ2-5	CASAKSGAETQYF
-	TRBV9	TRBJ2-5	CASSPRTSGSGAQYF
few	TRBV12-3/TRBV12-4	TRBJ2-2	CASNWGTSNTGELFF
few	TRBV4-3	TRBJ2-7	CASSQVRSYEQYF
many	TRBV20-1	TRBJ2-1	CSARVGTYNEQFF
-	TRBV4-2	TRBJ2-7	CASSRGGVSYEQYF
-	TRBV3-1	TRBJ1-1	CASSQPQGGEAFF
-	TRBV10-3	TRBJ2-5	CAIKGQGQETQYF
few	TRBV15	TRBJ2-5	CATSMTGFGETQYF
-	TRBV20-1	TRBJ2-7	CSARETSGNEQYF
-	TRBV5-5	TRBJ2-5	CASSPAAGEIQETQYF
few	TRBV16	TRBJ1-2	CASSQFRAYGYTF
few	TRBV5-6	TRBJ2-3	CASSFRQGAGDTQYF
-	TRBV29-1	TRBJ1-2	CSVDQGLTNYGYTF
-	TRBV11-2	TRBJ2-3	CASSPKSGRAIDTQYF
-	TRBV5-1	TRBJ1-6	CASSLAGQGRGSPLHF